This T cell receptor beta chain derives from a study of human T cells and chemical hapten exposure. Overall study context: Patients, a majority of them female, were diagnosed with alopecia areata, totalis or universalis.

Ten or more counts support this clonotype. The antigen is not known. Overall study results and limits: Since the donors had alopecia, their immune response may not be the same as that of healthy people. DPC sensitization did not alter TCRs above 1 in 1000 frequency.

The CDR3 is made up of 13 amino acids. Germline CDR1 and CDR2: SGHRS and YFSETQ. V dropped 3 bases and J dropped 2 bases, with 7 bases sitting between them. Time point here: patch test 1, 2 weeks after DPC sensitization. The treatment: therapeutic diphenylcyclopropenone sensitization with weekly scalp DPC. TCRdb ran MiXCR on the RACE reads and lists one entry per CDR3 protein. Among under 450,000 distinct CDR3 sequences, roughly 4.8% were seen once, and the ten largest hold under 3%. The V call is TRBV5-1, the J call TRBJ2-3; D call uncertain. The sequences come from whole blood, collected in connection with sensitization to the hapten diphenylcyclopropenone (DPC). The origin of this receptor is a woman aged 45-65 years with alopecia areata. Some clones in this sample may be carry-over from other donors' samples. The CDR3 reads CASSSATTDTQYF. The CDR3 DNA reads TGCGCCAGCAGCTCCGCCACCACAGATACGCAGTATTTT.